One and the same sample provided the 16 T cell receptor beta chains below, sequenced in a study of T cells in localized non-small cell lung cancer. Produced via immunoSEQ multiplex PCR; TCRdb's table is partial and in-frame only. The profile covers about 28,000 clones, with 92% appearing a single time and around 3.9% taken by the ten largest. The sequenced sample was peripheral blood mononuclear cells, obtained before any cancer treatment. Receptors originate from a woman aged 35-75 years with stage III lung adenocarcinoma.

The rearrangement links TRBV29-1 to TRBJ2-1; 11 nucleotides align to TRBD2. V lost 6 bases to trimming and J lost 8 bases; unmatched junction nucleotides: 9. CDR1 and CDR2 (germline): SQVTM, ANQGSEA. CDR3 length equals 14 residues. CDR3 sequence: CSVVAGGPSDEQFF. CDR3 coding DNA: TGCAGCGTAGTAGCGGGAGGGCCCTCCGATGAGCAGTTCTTC.

This chain uses TRBV7-8 with TRBJ2-6; D is unclear. Germline lookup yields CDR1 SGHVS and CDR2 FQNEAQ. The CDR3 consists of 14 residues. The V end lost 1 base, the J end lost 3 bases, and 4 bases lay between the germline ends. CDR3 coding DNA: TGTGCCAGCAGCTTAGACAGTGGGGCCAACGTCCTGACTTTC. It translates to CASSLDSGANVLTF. Full variable domain (remainder filled in from reference TRBV7-8 and TRBJ2-6): GAGVSQSPRYKVAKRGQDVALRCDPISGHVSLFWYQQALGQGPEFLTYFQNEAQLDKSGLPSDRFFAERPEGSVSTLKIQRTQQEDSAVYLCASSLDSGANVLTFGAGSRLTVL.

V and J are TRBV4-1 and TRBJ2-1; 11 bases map to TRBD2. Germline V gene sequence: CDR1 MGHRA, CDR2 YSYEKL. CDR3 length: 16 residues. V dropped 2 bases and J dropped 8; count of bases not matched to a gene: 8. CDR3 DNA: TGCGCCAGCAGCCAACTTAGCGGGGGGGCGATGTATGAGCAGTTCTTC. Amino acids: CASSQLSGGAMYEQFF.

The genes are TRBV28 and TRBJ2-2, with D unresolved. V was trimmed by 6 bases and J by 4 bases, leaving 9 bases between them. The germline V gene has CDR1 MDHEN and CDR2 SYDVKM. The CDR3 covers 13 residues. The CDR3 sequence is CASSPRPTGELFF. CDR3 DNA: TGTGCCAGCAGCCCGCGGCCCACCGGGGAGCTGTTTTTT.

This chain uses TRBV12-5 with TRBJ2-1, with 7 bases matching TRBD2. V trimming: 7 bases; J trimming: 7 bases; junction bases outside the gene matches: 7. This CDR3 contains 13 residues. Looked up from germline, CDR1 is LGHNT and CDR2 is FRNRAP. The CDR3 spells CASASGPGNEQFF. CDR3 nucleotide sequence: TGTGCTAGTGCTAGCGGTCCGGGGAATGAGCAGTTCTTC.

This rearrangement joins TRBV6-5 to TRBJ2-6, with D unclear. Germline loops: CDR1 MNHEY, CDR2 SVGAGI. V gave up 6 bases and J gave up 4 bases, with 7 bases separating them. The CDR3 contains 13 residues. CDR3 DNA: TGTGCCAGCAGAAATCCCGGGGCCAACGTCCTGACTTTC. Residues: CASRNPGANVLTF.

The gene calls are TRBV18 and TRBJ2-3; D remains ambiguous. Per the germline V gene, CDR1 is KGHSH and CDR2 is LQKENI. The germline V and J ends were trimmed by 2 bases and 5 bases, with 8 bases remaining between them. CDR3 size: 13 residues. The CDR3 here is CASSPEGGDTQYF. CDR3 in DNA: TGTGCCAGCTCACCAGAAGGTGGAGATACGCAGTATTTT.

The chain employs TRBV4-3 and TRBJ2-5, with D possibly TRBD2 on 5 matching bases. Trimming left V 4 bases short and J 2 bases short, with 23 bases between. CDR1 LGHNA and CDR2 YSLEER come from the germline V gene. The CDR3 is 18 residues long. CDR3 DNA sequence: TGCGCCAGCAGCCCGAGGTACGCGGGTGCGCCGGGGCAAGAGACCCAGTACTTC. Protein: CASSPRYAGAPGQETQYF.

The chain joins TRBV29-1 to TRBJ2-1; D uncertain. The germline CDR1 and CDR2 sequences are SQVTM and ANQGSEA. The CDR3 consists of 14 residues. V was shortened by 2 bases and J by 0 bases, with 8 bases between the two germline ends. CDR3 loop: CSVEIQSSYNEQFF. CDR3 DNA: TGCAGCGTTGAAATTCAGAGCTCCTACAATGAGCAGTTCTTC.

The chain is built from TRBV14 and TRBJ2-7; no clear D. Germline loops: CDR1 SGHDN, CDR2 FVKESK. This CDR3 contains 12 residues. Trimming cost V 3 bases and J 0 bases, with 3 bases left between them. The CDR3 region has the DNA TGTGCCAGCAGCCACAGCTCCTACGAGCAGTACTTC. It specifies CASSHSSYEQYF. Based on the CDR3 plus reference TRBV14 and TRBJ2-7, the full variable domain is EAGVTQFPSHSVIEKGQTVTLRCDPISGHDNLYWYRRVMGKEIKFLLHFVKESKQDESGMPNNRFLAERTGGTYSTLKVQPAELEDSGVYFCASSHSSYEQYFGPGTRLTVT.

The V gene is TRBV19, the J gene TRBJ1-4; tentatively, D is TRBD1 (5 bases). Trimming pared 4 bases from V and 6 bases from J, leaving 15 bases between. The germline V gene encodes CDR1 LNHDA and CDR2 SQIVND (reference sequence). This CDR3 has 15 residues. As DNA, the CDR3 is TGTGCCAGTAGTAAAACAGATTCGGGGGATGAAAAACTGTTTTTT. This translates into CASSKTDSGDEKLFF.

The chain uses TRBV6-6 and TRBJ2-1; D is perhaps TRBD2 (5 bases). The CDR3 consists of 13 residues. Between the trimmed V and J ends, which lost 5 bases and 0 bases, there was a span of 5 bases. Germline assignment: CDR1 MNHNY and CDR2 SVGAGI (reference sequence). CDR3 region: CASSGGSYNEQFF. The DNA of the CDR3 is TGTGCCAGCAGTGGAGGCTCCTACAATGAGCAGTTCTTC.

The chain carries TRBV5-4 and TRBJ2-3; 13 nucleotides agree with TRBD2. Germline V gives CDR1 SGHNT, CDR2 YYREEE (reference sequence). V lost 4 bases, J lost 4 bases, and 3 bases stayed unmatched. The CDR3 has 15 amino acids. Here the CDR3 DNA reads TGTGCCAGCAGCAGGACTAGCGGGAGACCAGATACGCAGTATTTT. This codes for CASSRTSGRPDTQYF.

This chain joins TRBV27 and TRBJ1-5; TRBD1 might be the D (5 bases). V lost 8 bases and J 4 bases, leaving 18 bases between the germline ends. The CDR3 is 15 residues long. The germline V gene has CDR1 MNHEY and CDR2 SMNVEV (reference sequence). The CDR3 nucleotides read TGTGCCAGCTTCATTATGGGGGGTAGGAATCAGCCCCAGCATTTT. Translation: CASFIMGGRNQPQHF.

This chain joins TRBV5-1 and TRBJ1-2; no reliable D call. Trimming shortened V by 4 bases and J by 6 bases, and 16 bases separated the two germline ends. The CDR3 has 14 amino acids. CDR1 is SGHRS, CDR2 YFSETQ, per germline. As DNA, the CDR3 is TGCGCCAGCAGCCCCGGGGAGAATCTCCATGGCTACACCTTC. Amino acid sequence: CASSPGENLHGYTF.

This sequence joins TRBV18 and TRBJ2-1, with 8 positions matching TRBD1. Trimming cost V 3 bases and J 1 base; bases outside gene matches: 2. In germline, CDR1 is KGHSH, CDR2 LQKENI. This CDR3 comprises 15 residues. This CDR3 is CASSPGTGSYNEQFF. The CDR3 coding sequence is TGTGCCAGCTCACCCGGGACAGGTTCCTACAATGAGCAGTTCTTC.